Detailed here is one T cell receptor (beta chain). The read terminates 3 residues ahead of where the CDR3 ends, so the germline J gene completes it. Produced via immunoSEQ multiplex PCR; TCRdb's table is partial and in-frame only. The sample's table shows 30,000 or so clones. From germline, CDR1 is SGHVS and CDR2 FNYEAQ. V was clipped by 4 bases and J by 6 bases, with 10 bases between them. This CDR3 spans 13 amino acids. This sample is drawn from a study of Tregs in tolerant kidney transplant recipients. This receptor was identified in a human donor who received a combined kidney and bone marrow transplant. The genes are TRBV7-6 and TRBJ2-1; D perhaps matches TRBD2 (6 bases). This specimen consisted of CD8+ T cells from blood, obtained before the transplant. The chain's CDR3 is CASSYNSGNEQFF. The covered CDR3 bases are TGTGCCAGCAGCTATAATAGCGGCAATGAG.